Each of the 22 T cell receptor beta chains below was sequenced from the same sample in a study of cytomegalovirus exposure and HLA in healthy donors. Primers for the PCR totalled 60 Vbeta and 13 Jbeta. This table comes from immunoSEQ multiplex PCR, and its TCRdb copy is limited to in-frame clones, with some not included. The sample includes 150,000 to 200,000 clones, roughly 80% of them seen just once. Sequenced material: PBMCs. All receptors derive from a middle-aged man in good health and CMV-seropositive.

This clone has just one count. The rearrangement uses TRBV18 and TRBJ2-7; 10 positions match TRBD2. CDR3 length equals 14 residues. After removal of 6 bases from V and 2 bases from J, the junction contained 4 bases not matched to a gene. Germline CDR1 KGHSH, CDR2 LQKENI. The CDR3 DNA sequence: TGTGCCAGCTCGTCAGCGGGAGGGCCCTACGAGCAGTACTTC. As protein: CASSSAGGPYEQYF.

V and J are TRBV19 and TRBJ2-7, with D maybe TRBD2 (6 bases). The CDR3 consists of 16 residues. Germline loops: CDR1 LNHDA, CDR2 SQIVND (reference sequence). Trimming stripped 5 bases from V and 0 bases from J, with 17 bases between. CDR3 residues: CASSDPGQGLSYEQYF. The CDR3 DNA sequence: TGTGCCAGTAGTGACCCGGGGCAGGGACTCTCCTACGAGCAGTACTTC.

The rearrangement uses TRBV5-1 and TRBJ2-2; 9 bases agree with TRBD1. Per germline, CDR1 SGHRS and CDR2 YFSETQ. With 4 bases clipped from V and 8 bases from J, the junction kept 9 bases outside the gene matches. This CDR3 spans 15 amino acids. CDR3 DNA sequence: TGCGCCAGCAGCACCACAGGGGGCATAAAAGGGGAGCTGTTTTTT. This codes for CASSTTGGIKGELFF. The variable domain in full, with the rest retrieved from reference TRBV5-1 and TRBJ2-2, is KAGVTQTPRYLIKTRGQQVTLSCSPISGHRSVSWYQQTPGQGLQFLFEYFSETQRNKGNFPGRFSGRQFSNSRSEMNVSTLELGDSALYLCASSTTGGIKGELFFGEGSRLTVL.

The chain carries TRBV30 and TRBJ2-1; 11 bases line up with TRBD1. The junction had 5 bases not matched to a gene; V was cut back by 3 bases and J by 4 bases. This CDR3 comprises 15 residues. CDR1 is GTSNPN, CDR2 SVGIG, per germline (reference sequence). CDR3 sequence (DNA): TGTGCCTGGAGCTCCGGGACAGGGGGATACAATGAGCAGTTCTTC. It translates to CAWSSGTGGYNEQFF.

This clone was seen just once. The chain employs TRBV7-9 and TRBJ1-3, with D tentatively TRBD1 (5 bases). The V end was cut by 5 bases, the J end by 4 bases, with 12 bases between. The germline gives CDR1 SEHNR, CDR2 FQNEAQ (reference sequence). The CDR3 contains 14 residues. CDR3 DNA: TGTGCCAGCAGCCCCGACAGAAAAGGAAACACCATATATTTT. It is translated as CASSPDRKGNTIYF.

V gene TRBV11-1 combines with J gene TRBJ1-1, with D unclear. With 5 bases removed from V and 1 base from J, the gap between germline ends came to 11 bases. The CDR3 extends over 14 amino acids. Germline V gene sequence: CDR1 SGHAT, CDR2 FQDESV (reference sequence). This chain's CDR3 is CASSHTDTNTEAFF. The CDR3 DNA sequence: TGTGCCAGCAGCCATACAGATACGAACACTGAAGCTTTCTTT.

V is TRBV29-1 and J is TRBJ2-1, with 14 nucleotides matching TRBD2. Unmatched junction bases numbered 2, after V lost 7 bases and J lost 12 bases. The CDR3 is 11 residues long. Germline CDR1 SQVTM, CDR2 ANQGSEA. CDR3: CSGLAGGRQFF. The DNA for the CDR3 is TGCAGCGGACTAGCGGGGGGGCGGCAGTTCTTC.

The rearrangement joins TRBV27 to TRBJ2-2; the D is unclear. Germline V gene sequence: CDR1 MNHEY, CDR2 SMNVEV (reference sequence). Trimming shortened V by 6 bases and J by 8 bases, and 7 bases separated the two germline ends. The CDR3 is 11 amino acids. Here the CDR3 reads CASSLFGELFF. The CDR3 DNA reads TGTGCCAGCAGCCTCTTTGGGGAGCTGTTTTTT.

This clone was detected a few times. V gene TRBV29-1 combines with J gene TRBJ2-1; D remains unclear. Germline CDR1 reads SQVTM; CDR2 reads ANQGSEA. CDR3 length: 12 amino acids. Trimming cost V 3 bases and J 0 bases, with 3 bases left between them. The DNA of the CDR3 is TGCAGCGTTGATAACTCCTACAATGAGCAGTTCTTC. This codes for CSVDNSYNEQFF.

The gene calls are TRBV7-8 and TRBJ1-2, with a tentative D call TRBD1 (6 bases). The V gene lost 0 bases and the J gene lost 8 bases, with 7 bases spanning the gap. Per germline, CDR1 SGHVS and CDR2 FQNEAQ. The length of the CDR3 is 12 residues. CDR3: CASSLAQGGYTF. The CDR3 region has the DNA TGTGCCAGCAGCTTAGCGCAGGGGGGCTACACCTTC.

The gene calls are TRBV10-3 and TRBJ2-7, with TRBD2 matching 9 bases. The germline V gene encodes CDR1 ENHRY and CDR2 SYGVKD. The junction had 3 bases not matched to a gene; V was cut back by 6 bases and J by 3 bases. The CDR3 is 13 amino acids. The CDR3 is CAIRTSGDYEQYF. CDR3 DNA: TGTGCCATCAGGACTAGCGGAGACTACGAGCAGTACTTC.

This clone was seen a few times. This chain joins TRBV6-1 and TRBJ2-7, with a tentative D call TRBD2 (5 bases). V was cut by 3 bases and J by 2 bases, with 8 bases left in between. CDR1 is MNHNS, CDR2 SASEGT, per germline. The CDR3 loop spans 13 amino acids. The CDR3 here is CASSDRTPYEQYF. CDR3 DNA: TGTGCCAGCAGTGACAGGACTCCCTACGAGCAGTACTTC.

The chain couples TRBV30 to TRBJ1-1; maybe TRBD1 (5 bases). Trimming pared 2 bases from V and 8 bases from J, leaving 15 bases between. Germline values: CDR1 GTSNPN, CDR2 SVGIG (reference sequence). This CDR3 has 13 amino acids. In DNA form, the CDR3 reads TGTGCCTGGAGTCAAAGGGGATGGGCCGAAGCTTTCTTT. Translated, it gives CAWSQRGWAEAFF.

The V and J genes are TRBV29-1 and TRBJ2-3, with a possible D match to TRBD2 (6 bases). The CDR3 is 13 amino acids. From germline, CDR1 is SQVTM and CDR2 ANQGSEA. Deletions cut 4 bases from V and 0 bases from J, with 8 bases between. The CDR3 nucleotides read TGCAGCGTTGCGGGGACTAGCACAGATACGCAGTATTTT. Translation: CSVAGTSTDTQYF.

The chain combines TRBV7-9 with TRBJ2-7; D is possibly TRBD2 (6 bases). CDR1 is SEHNR and CDR2 is FQNEAQ in the germline V gene (reference sequence). The germline V and J ends were trimmed by 5 bases and 1 base, with 15 bases remaining between them. The CDR3 spans 15 residues. CDR3: CASSPWTIGSYEQYF. The CDR3 nucleotides are TGTGCCAGCAGCCCCTGGACTATCGGATCCTACGAGCAGTACTTC.

CDR3 in DNA: TGTGCCAGCAGCAAACAGGACAGGGTTCATCGCAATCAGCCCCAGCATTTT. This gives the protein CASSKQDRVHRNQPQHF. The genes are TRBV21-1 and TRBJ1-5; no check of the table's D call, TRBD1, against the DNA was made. TRBV21-1 is designated a pseudogene. The CDR3 contains 17 residues.

A note on this clone: Other DNA sequences in the same sample also yield this CDR3. The V call is TRBV27, the J call TRBJ1-5; possible D gene TRBD1, 6 bases. The V gene's germline CDR1 is MNHEY and CDR2 SMNVEV (reference sequence). Trimming stripped 9 bases from V and 3 bases from J, with 21 bases between. This CDR3 is 16 amino acids long. The DNA of the CDR3 is TGTGCCAGTAGGCCGGGACAATGGGTGTCCAATCAGCCCCAGCATTTT. Residues: CASRPGQWVSNQPQHF.

V gene TRBV29-1 combines with J gene TRBJ2-7; D perhaps matches TRBD2 (7 bases). CDR3 length: 12 residues. V gave up 0 bases and J gave up 9 bases, with 12 bases separating them. The germline V gene has CDR1 SQVTM and CDR2 ANQGSEA. The CDR3 nucleotides are TGCAGCGTTGAAGAGGGGGGGGCTCTGCAGTACTTC. It translates to CSVEEGGALQYF.

This clone has a single count. V is TRBV14 and J is TRBJ1-1; no reliable D call. Germline V gene sequence: CDR1 SGHDN, CDR2 FVKESK. With 3 bases removed from V and 3 bases from J, the gap between germline ends came to 11 bases. The CDR3 spans 14 residues. This CDR3 is CASSQGELYTEAFF. The CDR3 bases are TGTGCCAGCAGCCAGGGAGAATTGTACACTGAAGCTTTCTTT.

This clone was detected only once. The V call is TRBV19, the J call TRBJ2-7; D might be TRBD1 (6 bases). The CDR3 runs 16 residues. V lost 5 bases to trimming and J lost 1 base, with 18 bases between them. Germline V gene lookup returns CDR1 LNHDA and CDR2 SQIVND (reference sequence). Here the CDR3 reads CASSPWGPGSSYEQYF. The CDR3 DNA reads as TGTGCCAGTAGTCCCTGGGGGCCAGGGAGTTCCTACGAGCAGTACTTC.

The gene calls are TRBV4-3 and TRBJ2-3; D is perhaps TRBD2 (6 bases). Trimming took 1 base from V and 1 from J, leaving 12 bases between them. The germline gives CDR1 LGHNA, CDR2 YSLEER. CDR3 length: 16 amino acids. CDR3 nucleotide sequence: TGCGCCAGCAGCCAAGGAGTCGGGGGACGCACAGATACGCAGTATTTT. Translation: CASSQGVGGRTDTQYF.

The V call is TRBV30, the J call TRBJ1-1, with a tentative D call TRBD1 (6 bases). CDR1 is GTSNPN, CDR2 SVGIG, per germline (reference sequence). The CDR3 loop spans 13 amino acids. V lost 7 bases, J lost 5 bases, and 17 bases lay in between. The CDR3 DNA reads TGTGCCTTACTACTACAGGGTTCTACTGAAGCTTTCTTT. Translating it yields CALLLQGSTEAFF.